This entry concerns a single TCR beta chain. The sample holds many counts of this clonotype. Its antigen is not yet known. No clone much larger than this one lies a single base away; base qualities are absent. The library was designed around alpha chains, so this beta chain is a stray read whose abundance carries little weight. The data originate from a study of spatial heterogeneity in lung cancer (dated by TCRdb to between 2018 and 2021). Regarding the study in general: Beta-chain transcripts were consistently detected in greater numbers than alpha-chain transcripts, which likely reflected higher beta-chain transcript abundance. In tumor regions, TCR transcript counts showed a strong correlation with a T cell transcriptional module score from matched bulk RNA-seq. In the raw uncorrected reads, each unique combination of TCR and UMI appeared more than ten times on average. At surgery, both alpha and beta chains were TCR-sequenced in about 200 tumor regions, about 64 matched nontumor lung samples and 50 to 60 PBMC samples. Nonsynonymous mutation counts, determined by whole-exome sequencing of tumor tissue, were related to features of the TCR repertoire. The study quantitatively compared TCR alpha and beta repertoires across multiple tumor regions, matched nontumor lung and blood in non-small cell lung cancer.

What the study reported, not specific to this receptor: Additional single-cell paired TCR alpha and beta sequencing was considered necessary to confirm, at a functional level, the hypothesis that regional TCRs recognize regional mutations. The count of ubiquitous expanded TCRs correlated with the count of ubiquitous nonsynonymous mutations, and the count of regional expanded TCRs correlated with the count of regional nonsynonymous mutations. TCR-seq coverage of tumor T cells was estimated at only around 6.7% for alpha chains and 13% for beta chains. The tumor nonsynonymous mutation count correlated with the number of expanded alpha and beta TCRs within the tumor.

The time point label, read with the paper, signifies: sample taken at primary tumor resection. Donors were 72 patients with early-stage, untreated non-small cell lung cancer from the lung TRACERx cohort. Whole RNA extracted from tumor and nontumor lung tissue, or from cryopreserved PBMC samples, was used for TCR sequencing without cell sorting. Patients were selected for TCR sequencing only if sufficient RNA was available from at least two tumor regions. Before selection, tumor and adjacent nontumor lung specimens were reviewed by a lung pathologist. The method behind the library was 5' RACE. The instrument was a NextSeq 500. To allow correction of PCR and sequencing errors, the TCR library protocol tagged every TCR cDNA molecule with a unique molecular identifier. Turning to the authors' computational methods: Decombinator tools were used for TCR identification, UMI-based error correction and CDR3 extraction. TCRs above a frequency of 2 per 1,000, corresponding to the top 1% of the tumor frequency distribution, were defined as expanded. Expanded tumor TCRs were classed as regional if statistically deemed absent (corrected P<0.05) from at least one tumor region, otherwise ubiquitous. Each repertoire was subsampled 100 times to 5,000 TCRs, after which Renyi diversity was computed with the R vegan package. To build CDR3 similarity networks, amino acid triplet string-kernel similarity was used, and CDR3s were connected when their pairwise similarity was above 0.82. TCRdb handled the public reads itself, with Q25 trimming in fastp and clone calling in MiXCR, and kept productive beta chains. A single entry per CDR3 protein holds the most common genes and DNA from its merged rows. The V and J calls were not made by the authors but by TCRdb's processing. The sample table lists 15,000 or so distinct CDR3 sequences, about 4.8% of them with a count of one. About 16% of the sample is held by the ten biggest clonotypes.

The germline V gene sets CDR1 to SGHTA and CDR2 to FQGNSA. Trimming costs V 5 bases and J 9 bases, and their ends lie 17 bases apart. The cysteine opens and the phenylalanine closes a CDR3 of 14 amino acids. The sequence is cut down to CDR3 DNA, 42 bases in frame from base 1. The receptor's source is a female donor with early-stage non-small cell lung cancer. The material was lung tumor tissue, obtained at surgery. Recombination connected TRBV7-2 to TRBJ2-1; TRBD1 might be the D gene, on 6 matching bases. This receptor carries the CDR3 CASSHPGAGVEQFF. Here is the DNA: TGTGCCAGCAGCCACCCTGGGGCAGGGGTTGAGCAGTTCTTC.